These 11 T cell receptor beta chains originate from one sample sequenced in a study of OX40 agonist ivuxolimab in advanced cancers. This table comes from immunoSEQ multiplex PCR, and its TCRdb copy is limited to in-frame clones, with some not included. In the table there are 96,000 or so clones, approximately 84% of which are singletons. Specimen: CD4+ or CD8+ T cells sorted from blood, collected in a trial of the OX40 agonist ivuxolimab. The receptors here all came from an adult with an advanced solid tumor such as melanoma, head and neck, liver or kidney cancer.

The chain uses TRBV7-9 and TRBJ2-7, with a tentative D call TRBD2 (5 bases). The CDR3 runs 13 residues. Per the germline V gene, CDR1 is SEHNR and CDR2 is FQNEAQ (reference sequence). The germline V and J ends were trimmed by 5 bases and 4 bases, with 12 bases remaining between them. CDR3 sequence (DNA): TGTGCCAGCAGCCCCAGAGGGTATTACGAGCAGTACTTC. It translates to CASSPRGYYEQYF.

The CDR3 DNA is TGTGCCAGCAGACATAAACAGGGGACGGACGAGGGTGGCTACACCTTC. Protein sequence: CASRHKQGTDEGGYTF. V usage is TRBV11-2 and J usage is TRBJ1-2, with 7 nucleotides matching TRBD1. The length of the CDR3 is 16 residues. Germline V gene lookup returns CDR1 SGHAT and CDR2 FQNNGV. J was trimmed by 7 bases and V by 6 bases; bases with no gene match: 17.

The chain couples TRBV6-5 to TRBJ1-2; D gene uncertain. Trimming took 7 bases from V and 0 from J, leaving 12 bases between them. Germline CDR1 MNHEY, CDR2 SVGAGI. The CDR3 is made up of 14 amino acids. The CDR3 loop is CASTPWGTNYGYTF. DNA of the CDR3: TGTGCCAGCACCCCCTGGGGAACTAACTATGGCTACACCTTC.

The chain couples TRBV21-1 to TRBJ2-5; the table's D call, TRBD1, was not checked against the DNA. The DNA end favors TRBJ2-7, so the J call may be wrong. TRBV21-1 is designated a pseudogene. The CDR3 loop spans 15 amino acids. CDR3 in amino acids: CASSNQDRGIREQYF. Here the CDR3 DNA reads TGTGCCAGCAGCAATCAGGACAGGGGGATTCGCGAGCAGTACTTC.

In its sample, this clone was seen many times. The identical CDR3 is also encoded by other nucleotide sequences in the sample. CDR3 sequence (DNA): TGTGCCAGCAGTTACGGCAGCTTCTATGGCTACACCTTC. As protein: CASSYGSFYGYTF. This chain links TRBV6-5 with TRBJ1-2; D not certain. The CDR3 contains 13 residues. Trimming shortened V by 2 bases and J by 4 bases, and 8 bases separated the two germline ends. The germline gives CDR1 MNHEY, CDR2 SVGAGI.

The J gene is TRBJ2-1, the V gene TRBV29-1; TRBD2 matches 8 bases. The CDR3 is 13 amino acids. Germline V lookup: CDR1 SQVTM, CDR2 ANQGSEA. The CDR3 sequence is CSSTGLALDEQFF. In DNA, the CDR3 is TGCAGTAGTACTGGACTAGCCCTCGATGAGCAGTTCTTC.

The V gene is TRBV5-6, the J gene TRBJ1-3; D call uncertain. The CDR3 runs 15 residues. Trimming left V 1 base short and J 1 base short, with 9 bases between. Germline V lookup: CDR1 SGHDT, CDR2 YYEEEE. The CDR3 bases are TGTGCCAGCAGCTTGCGGGGTTCTTCTGGAAACACCATATATTTT. It codes for CASSLRGSSGNTIYF.

V is TRBV4-3 and J is TRBJ1-3; D call uncertain. CDR3 length: 17 residues. The germline V gene has CDR1 LGHNA and CDR2 YSLEER. The V gene lost 0 bases and the J gene lost 0 bases, with 12 bases spanning the gap. DNA for the CDR3: TGCGCCAGCAGCCAAGATCCACAGTCACCCTCTGGAAACACCATATATTTT. Protein product: CASSQDPQSPSGNTIYF.

V is TRBV6-1 and J is TRBJ2-7; weak D call: TRBD2 (6 bases). The V gene lost 3 bases and the J gene lost 6 bases, with 12 bases spanning the gap. This CDR3 comprises 13 residues. In germline, CDR1 is MNHNS, CDR2 SASEGT. The CDR3 DNA follows: TGTGCCAGCAGTGACGGGAGAGGACGCGAGCAGTACTTC. Protein: CASSDGRGREQYF.

There are a few counts of this clone. The chain links TRBV30 to TRBJ2-3; D is perhaps TRBD2 (5 bases). Germline V gene sequence: CDR1 GTSNPN, CDR2 SVGIG (reference sequence). V dropped 3 bases and J dropped 3 bases, with 13 bases sitting between them. The CDR3 runs 14 residues. CDR3: CAWRARAETDTQYF. The CDR3, as DNA: TGTGCCTGGAGGGCGCGGGCGGAGACAGATACGCAGTATTTT.

The chain is built from TRBV2 and TRBJ2-7; D is possibly TRBD1 (5 bases). The CDR3 totals 12 residues. The germline CDR1 and CDR2 sequences are SNHLY and FYNNEI. Trimming took off 5 bases at V and 5 bases at J, with 10 bases between the two ends. CDR3 sequence (DNA): TGTGCCAGCAGTTGGATCAGGGACGAGCAGTACTTC. Translating it yields CASSWIRDEQYF. The full variable domain, its missing parts supplied by reference TRBV2 and TRBJ2-7, is EPEVTQTPSHQVTQMGQEVILRCVPISNHLYFYWYRQILGQKVEFLVSFYNNEISEKSEIFDDQFSVERPDGSNFTLKIRSTKLEDSAMYFCASSWIRDEQYFGPGTRLTVT.